This T cell receptor (beta chain) was identified during a study of a mutant IDH1 vaccine in newly diagnosed glioma. About the study: Vaccinations, eight in total, occurred in weeks 1, 3, 5, 7, 11, 15, 19, 23. Vaccination followed radiotherapy alone by 4-6 weeks, or accompanied temozolomide cycles. Mean patient age was about 44 years; approximately 62% were male and about 40% female.

Sequenced by immunoSEQ multiplex PCR; TCRdb stores in-frame clones only, minus some. The sample shows about 83,000 clones, 75% to 95% of them seen only once. Germline-derived CDR1 and CDR2 are WNHNN and SYGVQD (reference sequence). The V end lost 2 bases, the J end lost 8 bases, and 16 bases lay between the germline ends. CDR3 size: 15 residues. Time point described: week 5, during vaccination. Alongside topical imiquimod, each dose of vaccine comprised 300 ug of mutant IDH1 20-mer peptide. Each astrocytoma in the donors was new, WHO grade 3 or 4, IDH1-mutant and ATRX-lost. This clone was observed a handful of times. Its antigen is not known.

This chain connects TRBV10-1 to TRBJ1-5; D unclear. The material sequenced was PBMCs, taken from a glioma patient whose treatment included an IDH1 peptide vaccine. The sequence came from a woman aged 45-60 years with glioma. The CDR3 protein is CASSEENGTYEPQHF. The CDR3 nucleotides are TGCGCCAGCAGTGAGGAGAACGGCACCTATGAGCCCCAGCATTTT.